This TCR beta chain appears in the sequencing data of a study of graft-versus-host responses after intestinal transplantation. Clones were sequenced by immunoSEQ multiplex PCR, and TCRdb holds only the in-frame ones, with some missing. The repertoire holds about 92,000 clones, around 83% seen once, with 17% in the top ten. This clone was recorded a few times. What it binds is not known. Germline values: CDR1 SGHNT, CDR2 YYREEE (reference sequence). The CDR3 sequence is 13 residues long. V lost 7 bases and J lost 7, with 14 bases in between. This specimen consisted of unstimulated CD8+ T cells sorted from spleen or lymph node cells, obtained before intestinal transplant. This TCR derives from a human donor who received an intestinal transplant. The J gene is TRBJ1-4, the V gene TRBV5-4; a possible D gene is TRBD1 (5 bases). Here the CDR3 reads CASGRWGSEKLFF. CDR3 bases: TGTGCCAGCGGACGATGGGGGAGTGAAAAACTGTTTTTT.